This T cell receptor (beta chain) was identified in a study of spatial heterogeneity in lung cancer. Study-level information: A consistent excess of beta-chain over alpha-chain sequences was detected.

Worth noting for this clonotype: This beta chain is off target for a library built for alpha chains, so its abundance means little.

Indicated time point: sample taken at primary tumor resection. Frozen PBMC, nontumor lung or tumor provided whole RNA, which was sequenced unsorted. There were around 72 donors, all of them untreated patients with early-stage non-small cell lung cancer. Using its own MiXCR run on the 5' RACE reads, TCRdb lists one record per CDR3 protein. The sample holds 1,000 to 1,200 distinct CDR3 sequences, roughly 6.8% seen once. Trimming removed 4 bases from V and 2 bases from J, with 12 bases in between. The CDR3 extends over 14 amino acids. Germline CDR1 is SGHRS and CDR2 is YFSETQ. This chain uses TRBV5-1 with TRBJ2-5; D perhaps matches TRBD2 (6 bases). The sample in question was normal lung tissue next to the tumor, obtained at surgery. This receptor was taken from a male donor with early-stage non-small cell lung cancer. The CDR3 loop reads CASSAGTLQETQYF. In nucleotides, the CDR3 is TGCGCCAGCAGCGCCGGGACTTTACAAGAGACCCAGTACTTC.